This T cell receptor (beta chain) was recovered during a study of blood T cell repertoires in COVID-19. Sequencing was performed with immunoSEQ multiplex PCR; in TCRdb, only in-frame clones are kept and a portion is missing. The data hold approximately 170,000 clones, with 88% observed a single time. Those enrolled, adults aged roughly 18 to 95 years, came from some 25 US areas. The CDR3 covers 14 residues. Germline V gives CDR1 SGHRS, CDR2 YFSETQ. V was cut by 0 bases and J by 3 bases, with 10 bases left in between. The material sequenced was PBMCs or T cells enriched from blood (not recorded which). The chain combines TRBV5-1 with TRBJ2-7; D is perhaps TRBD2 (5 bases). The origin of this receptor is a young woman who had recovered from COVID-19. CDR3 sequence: CASSLDPSYYEQYF. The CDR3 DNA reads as TGCGCCAGCAGCTTGGATCCTAGCTACTACGAGCAGTACTTC.